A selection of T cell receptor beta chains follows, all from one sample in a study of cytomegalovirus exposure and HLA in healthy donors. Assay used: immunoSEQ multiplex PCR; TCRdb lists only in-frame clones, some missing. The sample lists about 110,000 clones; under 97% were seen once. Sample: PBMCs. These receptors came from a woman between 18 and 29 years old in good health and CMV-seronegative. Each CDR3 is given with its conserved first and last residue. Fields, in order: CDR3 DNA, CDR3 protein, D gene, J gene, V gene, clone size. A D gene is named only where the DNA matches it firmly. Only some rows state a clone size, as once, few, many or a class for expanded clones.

CDR3nt: TGTGCCAGCAGTTATAGGGGGACACTATCCTACGAGCAGTACTTC; CDR3aa: CASSYRGTLSYEQYF; d_gene: -; j_gene: TRBJ2-7; v_gene: TRBV6-5; abundance: -
CDR3nt: TGTGCCAGCAAAGGACAAGAGATGAACACTGAAGCTTTCTTT; CDR3aa: CASKGQEMNTEAFF; d_gene: -; j_gene: TRBJ1-1; v_gene: TRBV5-5; abundance: -
CDR3nt: TGTGCCAGCAGGGTGACTAGCGGGGTGCTAAAAGAGACCCAGTACTTC; CDR3aa: CASRVTSGVLKETQYF; d_gene: -; j_gene: TRBJ2-5; v_gene: TRBV21-1; abundance: -
CDR3nt: TGTGCCAGCAGCCTGGGGGGGACAGGGTACGTGAACACTGAAGCTTTCTTT; CDR3aa: CASSLGGTGYVNTEAFF; d_gene: TRBD1; j_gene: TRBJ1-1; v_gene: TRBV7-8; abundance: -
CDR3nt: TGCGCCAGCAGCCAAGATGCGCCAGGGCACTATGGCTACACCTTC; CDR3aa: CASSQDAPGHYGYTF; d_gene: -; j_gene: TRBJ1-2; v_gene: TRBV4-3; abundance: -
CDR3nt: TGCGCCAGCAGCCTCCGGACAGGGGGTTACTATGGCTACACCTTC; CDR3aa: CASSLRTGGYYGYTF; d_gene: TRBD1; j_gene: TRBJ1-2; v_gene: TRBV4-1; abundance: -
CDR3nt: TGTGCCAGCAGCCCCATTAGCGGCTCCTACAATGAGCAGTTCTTC; CDR3aa: CASSPISGSYNEQFF; d_gene: -; j_gene: TRBJ2-1; v_gene: TRBV7-3; abundance: once
CDR3nt: TGTGCCACCAGCAGCCGGGGGCGGGGGGGCCCATTTGGATACGAGCAGTACTTC; CDR3aa: CATSSRGRGGPFGYEQYF; d_gene: TRBD2; j_gene: TRBJ2-7; v_gene: TRBV15; abundance: once
CDR3nt: TGTGCCAGCAGTGAATCGGACGGGGGGGGAGAGACCCAGTACTTC; CDR3aa: CASSESDGGGETQYF; d_gene: TRBD2; j_gene: TRBJ2-5; v_gene: TRBV6-1; abundance: -
CDR3nt: TGTGCCAGCAGTTGGGACATAAATTCACCCCTCCACTTT; CDR3aa: CASSWDINSPLHF; d_gene: -; j_gene: TRBJ1-6; v_gene: TRBV27; abundance: -
CDR3nt: TGTGCCAGCAGCCCCAGGGGGTACGAGCAGTACTTC; CDR3aa: CASSPRGYEQYF; d_gene: TRBD1; j_gene: TRBJ2-7; v_gene: TRBV5-6; abundance: -
CDR3nt: TGTGCCAGCAGTAGGACGGGATACAATCAGCCCCAGCATTTT; CDR3aa: CASSRTGYNQPQHF; d_gene: -; j_gene: TRBJ1-5; v_gene: TRBV27; abundance: -
CDR3nt: TGTGCCAGCAGCCGGCGGGGGGCCCCCTACGAGCAGTACTTC; CDR3aa: CASSRRGAPYEQYF; d_gene: TRBD2; j_gene: TRBJ2-7; v_gene: TRBV13; abundance: -
CDR3nt: TGTGCCAGTAGCCACAGGGGGCACTACGAGCAGTACTTC; CDR3aa: CASSHRGHYEQYF; d_gene: TRBD1; j_gene: TRBJ2-7; v_gene: TRBV19; abundance: once
CDR3nt: TGTGCCAGCAGAGGGACCGGACAGGGTCGTTATGGCTACACCTTC; CDR3aa: CASRGTGQGRYGYTF; d_gene: TRBD1; j_gene: TRBJ1-2; v_gene: TRBV27; abundance: -
CDR3nt: -; CDR3aa: CASSSSGHRNTEAFF; d_gene: -; j_gene: TRBJ1-1; v_gene: TRBV2; abundance: -
CDR3nt: TGCAGAGGACAGGGCGGGGAGACCCAGTACTTC; CDR3aa: CRGQGGETQYF; d_gene: TRBD1; j_gene: TRBJ2-5; v_gene: TRBV20-1; abundance: -
CDR3nt: TGTGCCAGCAGGGAGGATCAGGTCGACTATAATTCACCCCTCCACTTT; CDR3aa: CASREDQVDYNSPLHF; d_gene: -; j_gene: TRBJ1-6; v_gene: TRBV2; abundance: -
CDR3nt: TGTGCCAGTAGTATAGACTACACTGAAGCTTTCTTT; CDR3aa: CASSIDYTEAFF; d_gene: -; j_gene: TRBJ1-1; v_gene: TRBV19; abundance: -
CDR3nt: TGCGCCAGCAGCCCCGGGGGGGCGGGAGATACGCAGTATTTT; CDR3aa: CASSPGGAGDTQYF; d_gene: TRBD2; j_gene: TRBJ2-3; v_gene: TRBV4-3; abundance: once
CDR3nt: TGCGCCAGCAGCCAAGATGGGACAGGGGGTTTTGGGGAGACCCAGTACTTC; CDR3aa: CASSQDGTGGFGETQYF; d_gene: TRBD1; j_gene: TRBJ2-5; v_gene: TRBV4-1; abundance: -
CDR3nt: TGTGCCATCAGGGGACAGGGTAGGGAAGCTTTCTTT; CDR3aa: CAIRGQGREAFF; d_gene: TRBD1; j_gene: TRBJ1-1; v_gene: TRBV10-3; abundance: -
CDR3nt: TGTGCCAGCAGCGTAGAACCGGGGGTTAACACTGAAGCTTTCTTT; CDR3aa: CASSVEPGVNTEAFF; d_gene: -; j_gene: TRBJ1-1; v_gene: TRBV9; abundance: once
CDR3nt: TGTGCCAGCAGTGAACGGGGGAACACTGAAGCTTTCTTT; CDR3aa: CASSERGNTEAFF; d_gene: -; j_gene: TRBJ1-1; v_gene: TRBV6-1; abundance: -
CDR3nt: TGTGCCAGCAGTATCACTCGACTCGGGACAGGGCATGGCTACACCTTC; CDR3aa: CASSITRLGTGHGYTF; d_gene: TRBD1; j_gene: TRBJ1-2; v_gene: TRBV27; abundance: -
CDR3nt: TGTGCCAGCAGTTCGGGGACAGCCTCCTATGGCTACACCTTC; CDR3aa: CASSSGTASYGYTF; d_gene: TRBD1; j_gene: TRBJ1-2; v_gene: TRBV28; abundance: once
CDR3nt: TGTGCCAGCAGCTATAGTTCCCATGAGCAGTTCTTC; CDR3aa: CASSYSSHEQFF; d_gene: -; j_gene: TRBJ2-1; v_gene: TRBV7-3; abundance: -
CDR3nt: TGTGCCAGCATCTGGTCCCGGACAGGTGGCGAGCAGTACTTC; CDR3aa: CASIWSRTGGEQYF; d_gene: TRBD1; j_gene: TRBJ2-7; v_gene: TRBV5-8; abundance: -
CDR3nt: TGTGCCAGTAAGAGAATGGACAGGGAGTCGAGCTATAGCAATCAGCCCCAGCATTTT; CDR3aa: CASKRMDRESSYSNQPQHF; d_gene: TRBD1; j_gene: TRBJ1-5; v_gene: TRBV19; abundance: -
CDR3nt: TGCGCCAGCAGCCAAGAGACTTGGACTAGCGGGCGTAATGAGCAGTTCTTC; CDR3aa: CASSQETWTSGRNEQFF; d_gene: TRBD2; j_gene: TRBJ2-1; v_gene: TRBV4-1; abundance: -
CDR3nt: TGTGCCAGTAGTATTCGGCGGTCTTCTCGTCAGCCCCAGCATTTT; CDR3aa: CASSIRRSSRQPQHF; d_gene: -; j_gene: TRBJ1-5; v_gene: TRBV19; abundance: -
CDR3nt: TGTGCCAGCAGTCCTGCCGGACAGGGGGCTGACGAGCAGTACTTC; CDR3aa: CASSPAGQGADEQYF; d_gene: TRBD1; j_gene: TRBJ2-7; v_gene: TRBV28; abundance: -
CDR3nt: TGCGCCAGCAGGACAGGGGCGAGCTACGAGCAGTACTTC; CDR3aa: CASRTGASYEQYF; d_gene: TRBD1; j_gene: TRBJ2-7; v_gene: TRBV10-2; abundance: -
CDR3nt: TGTGCCAGCAGCCTGGTGATTATAGCGGGTTACTCCTACAATGAGCAGTTCTTC; CDR3aa: CASSLVIIAGYSYNEQFF; d_gene: TRBD2; j_gene: TRBJ2-1; v_gene: TRBV5-4; abundance: -